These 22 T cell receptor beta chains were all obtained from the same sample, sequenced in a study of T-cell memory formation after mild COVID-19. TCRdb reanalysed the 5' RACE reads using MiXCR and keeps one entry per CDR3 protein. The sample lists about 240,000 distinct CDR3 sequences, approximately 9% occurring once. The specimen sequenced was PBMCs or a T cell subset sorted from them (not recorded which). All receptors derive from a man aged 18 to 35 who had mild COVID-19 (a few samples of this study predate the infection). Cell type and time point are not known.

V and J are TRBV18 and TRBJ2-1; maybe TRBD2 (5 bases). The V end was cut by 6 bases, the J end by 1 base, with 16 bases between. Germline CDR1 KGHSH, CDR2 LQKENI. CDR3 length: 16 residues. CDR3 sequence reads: CASSLFGVVSYNEQFF. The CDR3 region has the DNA TGTGCCAGCTCCCTATTCGGGGTGGTGTCCTACAATGAGCAGTTCTTC.

CDR3 DNA sequence: TGCGCCAGCAGCTTCACTAGCGGGGGGGACAATGAGCAGTTCTTC. Encoded protein: CASSFTSGGDNEQFF. V and J are TRBV5-1 and TRBJ2-1, with 13 bases fitting TRBD2. Germline V CDR1 and CDR2: SGHRS, YFSETQ. Unmatched junction bases numbered 1, after V lost 2 bases and J lost 5 bases. The CDR3 spans 15 residues.

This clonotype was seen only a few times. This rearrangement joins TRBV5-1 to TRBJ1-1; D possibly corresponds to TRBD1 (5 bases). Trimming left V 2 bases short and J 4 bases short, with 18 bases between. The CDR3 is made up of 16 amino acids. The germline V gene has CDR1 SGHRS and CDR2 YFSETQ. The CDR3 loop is CASSFALTGLFTEAFF. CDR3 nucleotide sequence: TGCGCCAGCAGCTTCGCGCTTACGGGGCTGTTCACTGAAGCTTTCTTT.

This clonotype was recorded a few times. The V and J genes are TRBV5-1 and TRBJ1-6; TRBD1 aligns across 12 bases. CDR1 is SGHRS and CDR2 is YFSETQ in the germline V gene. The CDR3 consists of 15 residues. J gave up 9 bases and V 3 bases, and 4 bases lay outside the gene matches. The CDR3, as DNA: TGCGCCAGCAGCTGGCGGGACAGGGGGCTTTCACCCCTCCACTTT. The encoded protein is CASSWRDRGLSPLHF. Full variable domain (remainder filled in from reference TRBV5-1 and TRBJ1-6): KAGVTQTPRYLIKTRGQQVTLSCSPISGHRSVSWYQQTPGQGLQFLFEYFSETQRNKGNFPGRFSGRQFSNSRSEMNVSTLELGDSALYLCASSWRDRGLSPLHFGNGTRLTVT.

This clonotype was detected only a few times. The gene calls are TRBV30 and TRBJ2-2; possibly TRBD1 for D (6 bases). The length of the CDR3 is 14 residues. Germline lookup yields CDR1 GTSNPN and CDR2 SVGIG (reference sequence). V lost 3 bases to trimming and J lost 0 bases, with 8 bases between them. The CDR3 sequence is CAWRKGANTGELFF. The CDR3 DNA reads TGTGCCTGGAGGAAGGGGGCGAACACCGGGGAGCTGTTTTTT.

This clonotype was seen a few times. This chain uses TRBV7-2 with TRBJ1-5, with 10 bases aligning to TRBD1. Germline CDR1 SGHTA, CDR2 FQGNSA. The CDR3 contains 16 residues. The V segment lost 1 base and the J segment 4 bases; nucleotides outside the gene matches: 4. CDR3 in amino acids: CASSLGDRGWNQPQHF. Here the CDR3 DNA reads TGTGCCAGCAGCTTAGGGGACAGGGGTTGGAATCAGCCCCAGCATTTT.

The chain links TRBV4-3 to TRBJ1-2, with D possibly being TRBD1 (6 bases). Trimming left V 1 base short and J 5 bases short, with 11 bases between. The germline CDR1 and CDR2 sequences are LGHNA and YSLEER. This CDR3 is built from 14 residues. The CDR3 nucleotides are TGCGCCAGCAGCCAAGTACCCGGACAGTATGGCTACACCTTC. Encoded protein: CASSQVPGQYGYTF.

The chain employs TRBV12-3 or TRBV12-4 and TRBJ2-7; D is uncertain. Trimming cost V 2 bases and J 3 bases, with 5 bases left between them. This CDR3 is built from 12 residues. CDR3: CASSLTRYEQYF. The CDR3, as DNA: TGTGCCAGCAGTTTAACTCGCTACGAGCAGTACTTC.

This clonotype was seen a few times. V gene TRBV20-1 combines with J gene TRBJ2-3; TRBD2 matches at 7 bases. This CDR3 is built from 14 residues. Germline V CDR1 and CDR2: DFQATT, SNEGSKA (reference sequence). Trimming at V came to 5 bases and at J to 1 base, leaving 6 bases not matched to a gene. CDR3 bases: TGCAGTGCTCCAACGGCGGGGGGCACAGATACGCAGTATTTT. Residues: CSAPTAGGTDTQYF.

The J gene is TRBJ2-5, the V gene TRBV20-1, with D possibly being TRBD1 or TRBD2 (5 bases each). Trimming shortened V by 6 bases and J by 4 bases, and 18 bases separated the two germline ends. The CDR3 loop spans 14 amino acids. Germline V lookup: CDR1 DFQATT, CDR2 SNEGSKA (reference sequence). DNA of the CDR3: TGCAGTGCCTGGGACCCGCGAGGGGCAGAGACCCAGTACTTC. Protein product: CSAWDPRGAETQYF.

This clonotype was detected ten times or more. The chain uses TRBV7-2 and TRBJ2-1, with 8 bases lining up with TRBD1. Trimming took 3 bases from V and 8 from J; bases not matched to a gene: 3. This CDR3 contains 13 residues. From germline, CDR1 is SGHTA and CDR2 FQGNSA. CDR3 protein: CASSFSGGDEQFF. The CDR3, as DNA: TGTGCCAGCAGCTTCTCAGGGGGCGATGAGCAGTTCTTC.

As DNA, the CDR3 is TGTGCCACCAGTGAAGGCTCTCGGAACACTGAAGCTTTCTTT. Translation gives CATSEGSRNTEAFF. The rearrangement links TRBV24-1 to TRBJ1-1; no reliable D call. V was trimmed by 4 bases and J by 1 base, leaving 9 bases between them. The CDR3 runs 14 residues. Per germline, CDR1 KGHDR and CDR2 SFDVKD.

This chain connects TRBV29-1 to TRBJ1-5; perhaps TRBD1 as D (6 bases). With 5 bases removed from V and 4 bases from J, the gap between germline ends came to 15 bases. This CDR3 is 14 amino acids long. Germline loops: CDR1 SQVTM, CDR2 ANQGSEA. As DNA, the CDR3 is TGCAGCGTTCACACAGGGACGGGGAATCAGCCCCAGCATTTT. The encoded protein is CSVHTGTGNQPQHF.

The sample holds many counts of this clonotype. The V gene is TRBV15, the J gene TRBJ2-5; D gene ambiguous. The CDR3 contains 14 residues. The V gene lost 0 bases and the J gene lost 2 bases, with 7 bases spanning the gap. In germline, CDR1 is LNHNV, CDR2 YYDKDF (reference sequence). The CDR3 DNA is TGTGCCACCAGCAGAGAGGATGCGCAAGAGACCCAGTACTTC. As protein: CATSREDAQETQYF.

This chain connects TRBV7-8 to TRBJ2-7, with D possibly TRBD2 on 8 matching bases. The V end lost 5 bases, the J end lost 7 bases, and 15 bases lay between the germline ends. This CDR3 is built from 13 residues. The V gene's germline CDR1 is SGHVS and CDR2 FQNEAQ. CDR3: CASSPGGTAEQYV. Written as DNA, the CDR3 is TGTGCCAGCAGCCCGGGAGGGACAGCTGAGCAGTACGTC.

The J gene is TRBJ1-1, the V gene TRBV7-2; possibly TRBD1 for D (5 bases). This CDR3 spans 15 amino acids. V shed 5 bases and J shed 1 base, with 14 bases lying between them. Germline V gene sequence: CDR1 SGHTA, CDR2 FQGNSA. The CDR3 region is CASSRSTARNTEAFF. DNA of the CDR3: TGTGCCAGCAGCCGTTCGACAGCGAGGAACACTGAAGCTTTCTTT. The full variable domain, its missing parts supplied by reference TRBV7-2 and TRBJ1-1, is GAGVSQSPSNKVTEKGKDVELRCDPISGHTALYWYRQSLGQGLEFLIYFQGNSAPDKSGLPSDRFSAERTGGSVSTLTIQRTQQEDSAVYLCASSRSTARNTEAFFGQGTRLTVV.

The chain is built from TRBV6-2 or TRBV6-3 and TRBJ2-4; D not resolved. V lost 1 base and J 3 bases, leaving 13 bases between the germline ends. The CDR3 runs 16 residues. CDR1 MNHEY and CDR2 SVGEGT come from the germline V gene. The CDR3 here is CASSYFAGWGKNIQYF. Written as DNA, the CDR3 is TGTGCCAGCAGTTACTTCGCAGGTTGGGGCAAAAACATTCAGTACTTC.

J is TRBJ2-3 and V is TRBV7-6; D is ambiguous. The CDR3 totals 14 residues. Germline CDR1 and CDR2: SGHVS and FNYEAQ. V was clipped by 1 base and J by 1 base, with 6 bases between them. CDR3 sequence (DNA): TGTGCCAGCAGCTTAGTTTCAGGCACAGATACGCAGTATTTT. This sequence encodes CASSLVSGTDTQYF.

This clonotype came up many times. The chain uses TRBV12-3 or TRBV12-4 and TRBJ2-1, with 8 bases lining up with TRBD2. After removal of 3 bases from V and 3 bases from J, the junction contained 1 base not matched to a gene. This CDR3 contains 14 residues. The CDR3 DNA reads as TGTGCCAGCAGTTTCGGGACTAGCTACAATGAGCAGTTCTTC. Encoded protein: CASSFGTSYNEQFF.

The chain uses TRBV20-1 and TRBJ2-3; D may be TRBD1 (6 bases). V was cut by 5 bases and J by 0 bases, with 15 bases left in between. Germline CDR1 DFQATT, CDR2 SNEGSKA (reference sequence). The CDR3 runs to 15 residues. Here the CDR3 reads CSAPAPRGSTDTQYF. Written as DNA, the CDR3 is TGCAGTGCTCCTGCGCCGAGGGGGAGCACAGATACGCAGTATTTT.

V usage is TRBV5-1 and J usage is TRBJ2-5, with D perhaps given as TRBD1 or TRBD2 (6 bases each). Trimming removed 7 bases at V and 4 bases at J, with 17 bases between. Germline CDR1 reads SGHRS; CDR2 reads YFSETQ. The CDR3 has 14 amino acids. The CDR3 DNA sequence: TGCGCCAGCTCTCGGTCCGGGGGCGGAGAGACCCAGTACTTC. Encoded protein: CASSRSGGGETQYF.

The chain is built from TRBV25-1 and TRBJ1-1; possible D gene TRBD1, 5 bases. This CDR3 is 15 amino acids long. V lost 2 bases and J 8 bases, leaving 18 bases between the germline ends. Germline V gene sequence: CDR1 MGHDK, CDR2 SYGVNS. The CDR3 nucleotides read TGTGCCAGCAGTGAACCATCCGGGCGGGACGAGGAAGCTTTCTTT. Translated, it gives CASSEPSGRDEEAFF.